Only a few counts were recorded for the clone carrying this TCR beta chain. These data belong to a study of OX40 agonist ivuxolimab in advanced cancers. The CDR3 length is 12 residues. Germline CDR1 and CDR2: SGDLS and YYNGEE. The V end was cut by 4 bases, the J end by 4 bases, with 8 bases between. Data came from immunoSEQ multiplex PCR; TCRdb stores just in-frame clones and leaves some out. The sample contains 87,000 or so clones, around nine tenths of which appear only once. The sample in question was CD4+ or CD8+ T cells sorted from blood, obtained in a trial of the OX40 agonist ivuxolimab. V is TRBV9 and J is TRBJ1-2, with D possibly TRBD1 on 5 matching bases. The source of this sequence is an adult with an advanced solid tumor such as melanoma, head and neck, liver or kidney cancer. CDR3 sequence (DNA): TGTGCCAGCAGCAGAGACAGCTATGGCTACACCTTC. Translated, it gives CASSRDSYGYTF.